This T cell receptor (beta chain) is drawn from a study of CD4 T cells in relation to SARS-CoV-2 and coronaviruses. At the level of the study: ViraFEST: approximately 10-day antigen culture of PBMCs, then TCR beta CDR3 sequencing.

CD4+ T cells from unexposed donors were obtained before the COVID-19 pandemic (2011-2018). The cells were cultured for 10 days before CD4+ T cells were isolated. Method: immunoSEQ multiplex PCR; TCRdb's copy keeps in-frame clones and lacks some. The profile shows approximately 20,000 clones, around 70% of them singletons. Note on this clone: Its target is not known.

Germline V gene data show CDR1 as SGDLS and CDR2 as YYNGEE. V gave up 2 bases and J gave up 3 bases; unmatched junction bases: 8. The length of the CDR3 is 17 residues. The sequenced material came from CD4+ T cells from PBMCs, cultured in vitro. The chain is built from TRBV9 and TRBJ2-1, with 10 bases fitting TRBD2. This clonotype was obtained from a human donor in good health. For the CDR3, the DNA is TGTGCCAGCAGCGTCGGGCTAGCGGGGGCCTACTACAATGAGCAGTTCTTC. This sequence encodes CASSVGLAGAYYNEQFF. Together with reference TRBV9 and TRBJ2-1, the CDR3 gives the full variable domain: DSGVTQTPKHLITATGQRVTLRCSPRSGDLSVYWYQQSLDQGLQFLIQYYNGEERAKGNILERFSAQQFPDLHSELNLSSLELGDSALYFCASSVGLAGAYYNEQFFGPGTRLTVL.